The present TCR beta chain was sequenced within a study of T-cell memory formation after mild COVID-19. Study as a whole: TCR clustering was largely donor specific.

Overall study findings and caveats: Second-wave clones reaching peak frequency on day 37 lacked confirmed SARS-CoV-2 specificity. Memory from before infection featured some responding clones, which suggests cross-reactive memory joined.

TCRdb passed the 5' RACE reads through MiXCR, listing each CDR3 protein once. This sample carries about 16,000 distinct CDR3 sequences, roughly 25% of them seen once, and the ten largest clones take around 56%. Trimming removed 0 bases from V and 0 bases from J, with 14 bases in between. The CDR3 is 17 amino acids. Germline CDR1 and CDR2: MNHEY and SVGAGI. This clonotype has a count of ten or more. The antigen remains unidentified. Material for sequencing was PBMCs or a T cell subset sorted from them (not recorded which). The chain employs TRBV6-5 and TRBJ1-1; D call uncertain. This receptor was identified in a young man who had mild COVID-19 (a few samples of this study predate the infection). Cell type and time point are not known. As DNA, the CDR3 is TGTGCCAGCAGTTACTCCATTGGACCGACTATGAACACTGAAGCTTTCTTT. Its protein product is CASSYSIGPTMNTEAFF.